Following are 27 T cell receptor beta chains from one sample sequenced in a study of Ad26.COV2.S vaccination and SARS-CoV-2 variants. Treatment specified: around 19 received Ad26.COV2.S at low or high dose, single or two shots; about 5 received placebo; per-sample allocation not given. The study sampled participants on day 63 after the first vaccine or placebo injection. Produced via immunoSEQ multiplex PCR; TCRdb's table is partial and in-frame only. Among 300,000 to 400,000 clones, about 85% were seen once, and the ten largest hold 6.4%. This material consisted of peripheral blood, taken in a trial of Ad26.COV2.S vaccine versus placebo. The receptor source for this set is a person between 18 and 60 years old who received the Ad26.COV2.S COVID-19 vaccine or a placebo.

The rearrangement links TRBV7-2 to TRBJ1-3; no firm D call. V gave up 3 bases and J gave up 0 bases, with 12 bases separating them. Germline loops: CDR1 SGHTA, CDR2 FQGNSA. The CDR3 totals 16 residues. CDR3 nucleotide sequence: TGTGCCAGCAGCTTGGCCGACGCAGACTCTGGAAACACCATATATTTT. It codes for CASSLADADSGNTIYF.

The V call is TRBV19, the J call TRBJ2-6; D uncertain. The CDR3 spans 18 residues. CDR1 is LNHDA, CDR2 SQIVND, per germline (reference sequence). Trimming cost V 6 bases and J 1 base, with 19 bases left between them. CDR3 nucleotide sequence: TGTGCCAGTAGCCCATCCCTCTTGGACCGATCTGGGGCCAACGTCCTGACTTTC. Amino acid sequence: CASSPSLLDRSGANVLTF.

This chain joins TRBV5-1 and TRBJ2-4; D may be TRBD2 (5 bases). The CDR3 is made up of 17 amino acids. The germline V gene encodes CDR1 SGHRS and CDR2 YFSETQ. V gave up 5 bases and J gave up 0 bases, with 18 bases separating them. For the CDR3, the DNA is TGCGCCAGCAGTCGGACGGAGAGGACTTTAGCCAAAAACATTCAGTACTTC. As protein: CASSRTERTLAKNIQYF.

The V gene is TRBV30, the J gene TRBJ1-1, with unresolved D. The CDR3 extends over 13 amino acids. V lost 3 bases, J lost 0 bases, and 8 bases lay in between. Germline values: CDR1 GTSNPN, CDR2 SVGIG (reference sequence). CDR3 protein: CAWSAEVNTEAFF. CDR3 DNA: TGTGCCTGGAGCGCTGAGGTGAACACTGAAGCTTTCTTT.

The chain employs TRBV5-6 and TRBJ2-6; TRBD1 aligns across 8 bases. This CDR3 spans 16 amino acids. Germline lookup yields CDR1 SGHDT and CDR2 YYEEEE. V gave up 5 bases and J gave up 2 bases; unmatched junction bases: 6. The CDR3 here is CASRQLTGAGANVLTF. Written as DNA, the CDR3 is TGTGCCAGCAGACAATTGACAGGGGCTGGGGCCAACGTCCTGACTTTC.

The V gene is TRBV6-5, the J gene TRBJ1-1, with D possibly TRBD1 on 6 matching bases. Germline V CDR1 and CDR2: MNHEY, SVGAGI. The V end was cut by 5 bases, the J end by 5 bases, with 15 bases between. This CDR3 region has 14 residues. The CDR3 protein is CASSRLTGWTEAFF. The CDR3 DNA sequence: TGTGCCAGCAGTAGACTGACAGGTTGGACTGAAGCTTTCTTT.

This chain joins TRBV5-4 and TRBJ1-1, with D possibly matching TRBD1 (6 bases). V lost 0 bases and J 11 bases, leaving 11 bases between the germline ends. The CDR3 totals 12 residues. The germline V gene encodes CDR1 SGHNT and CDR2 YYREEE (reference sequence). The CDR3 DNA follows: TGTGCCAGCAGCTTGGGCAGGGGAGATGCTTTCTTT. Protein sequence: CASSLGRGDAFF.

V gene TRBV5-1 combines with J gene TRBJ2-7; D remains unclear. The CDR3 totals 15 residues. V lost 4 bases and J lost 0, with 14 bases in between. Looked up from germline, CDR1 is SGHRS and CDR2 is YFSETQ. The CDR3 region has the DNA TGCGCCAGCAGCCCAGATGTCGAGGCCTCCTACGAGCAGTACTTC. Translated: CASSPDVEASYEQYF.

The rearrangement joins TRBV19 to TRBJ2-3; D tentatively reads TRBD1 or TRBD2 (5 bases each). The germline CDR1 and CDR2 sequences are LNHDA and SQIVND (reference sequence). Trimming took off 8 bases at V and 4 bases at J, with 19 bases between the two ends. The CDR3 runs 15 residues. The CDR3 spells CASGTWASTADTQYF. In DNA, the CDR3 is TGTGCCAGTGGGACGTGGGCTTCGACGGCAGATACGCAGTATTTT. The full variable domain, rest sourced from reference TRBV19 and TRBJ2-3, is DGGITQSPKYLFRKEGQNVTLSCEQNLNHDAMYWYRQDPGQGLRLIYYSQIVNDFQKGDIAEGYSVSREKKESFPLTVTSAQKNPTAFYLCASGTWASTADTQYFGPGTRLTVL.

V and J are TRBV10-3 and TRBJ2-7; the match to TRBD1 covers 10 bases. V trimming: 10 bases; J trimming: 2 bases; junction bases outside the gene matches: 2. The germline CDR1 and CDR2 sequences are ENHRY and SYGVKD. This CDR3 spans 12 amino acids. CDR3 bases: TGTGCCACGACAGGGGGCACCTACGAGCAGTACTTC. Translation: CATTGGTYEQYF.

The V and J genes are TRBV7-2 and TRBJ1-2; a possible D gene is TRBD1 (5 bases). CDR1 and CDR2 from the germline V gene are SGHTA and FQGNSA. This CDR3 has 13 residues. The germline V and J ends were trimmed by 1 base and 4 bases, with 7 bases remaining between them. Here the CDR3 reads CASSLDRSYGYTF. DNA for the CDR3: TGTGCCAGCAGCTTAGACAGGTCCTATGGCTACACCTTC.

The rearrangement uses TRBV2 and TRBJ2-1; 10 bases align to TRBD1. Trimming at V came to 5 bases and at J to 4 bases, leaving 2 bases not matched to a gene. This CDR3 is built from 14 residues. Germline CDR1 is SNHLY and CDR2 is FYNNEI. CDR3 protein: CASSLDRGYNEQFF. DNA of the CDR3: TGTGCCAGCAGTTTGGACAGGGGGTACAATGAGCAGTTCTTC.

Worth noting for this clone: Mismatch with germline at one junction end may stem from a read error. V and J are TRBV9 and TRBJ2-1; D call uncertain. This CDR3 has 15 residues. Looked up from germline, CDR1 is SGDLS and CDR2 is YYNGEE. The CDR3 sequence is CASSVDWGAYNEQFF. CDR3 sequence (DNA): TGTGCCAGCAGTGTCGATTGGGGTGCCTATAATGAGCAGTTCTTC.

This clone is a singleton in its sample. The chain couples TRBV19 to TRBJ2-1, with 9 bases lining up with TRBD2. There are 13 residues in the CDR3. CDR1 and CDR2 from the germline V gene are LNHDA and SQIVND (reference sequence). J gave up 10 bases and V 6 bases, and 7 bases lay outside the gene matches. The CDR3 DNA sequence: TGTGCCAGTAGCCCTAGCGGGAAGGGCGAGCAGTTCTTC. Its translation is CASSPSGKGEQFF.

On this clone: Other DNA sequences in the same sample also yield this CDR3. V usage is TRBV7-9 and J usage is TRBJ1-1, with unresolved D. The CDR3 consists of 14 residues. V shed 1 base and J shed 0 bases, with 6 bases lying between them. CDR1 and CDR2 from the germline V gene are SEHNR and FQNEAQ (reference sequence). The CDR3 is CASSLGQMNTEAFF. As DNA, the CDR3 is TGTGCCAGCAGCTTAGGGCAGATGAACACTGAAGCTTTCTTT. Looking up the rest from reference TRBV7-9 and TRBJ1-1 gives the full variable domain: DTGVSQNPRHKITKRGQNVTFRCDPISEHNRLYWYRQTLGQGPEFLTYFQNEAQLEKSRLLSDRFSAERPKGSFSTLEIQRTEQGDSAMYLCASSLGQMNTEAFFGQGTRLTVV.

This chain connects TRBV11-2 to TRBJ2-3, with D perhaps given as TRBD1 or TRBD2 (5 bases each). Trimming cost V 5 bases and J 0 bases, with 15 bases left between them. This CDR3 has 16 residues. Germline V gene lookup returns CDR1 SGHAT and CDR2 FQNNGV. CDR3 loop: CASSRGAYPSTDTQYF. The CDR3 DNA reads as TGTGCCAGCAGCCGAGGGGCCTATCCTAGCACAGATACGCAGTATTTT.

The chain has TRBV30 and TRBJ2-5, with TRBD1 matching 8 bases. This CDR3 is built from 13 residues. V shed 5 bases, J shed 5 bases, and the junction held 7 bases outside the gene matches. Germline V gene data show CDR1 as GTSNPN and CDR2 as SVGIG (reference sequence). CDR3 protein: CAWDAGGLETQYF. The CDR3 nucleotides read TGTGCCTGGGATGCAGGGGGCCTGGAGACCCAGTACTTC. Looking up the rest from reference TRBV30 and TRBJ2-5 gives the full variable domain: SQTIHQWPATLVQPVGSPLSLECTVEGTSNPNLYWYRQAAGRGLQLLFYSVGIGQISSEVPQNLSASRPQDRQFILSSKKLLLSDSGFYLCAWDAGGLETQYFGPGTRLLVL.

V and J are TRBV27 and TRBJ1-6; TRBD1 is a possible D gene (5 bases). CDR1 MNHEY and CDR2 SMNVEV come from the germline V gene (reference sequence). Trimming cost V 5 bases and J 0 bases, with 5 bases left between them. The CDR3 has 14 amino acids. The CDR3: CASSRGSYNSPLHF. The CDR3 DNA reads TGTGCCAGCAGTAGGGGCTCCTATAATTCACCCCTCCACTTT.

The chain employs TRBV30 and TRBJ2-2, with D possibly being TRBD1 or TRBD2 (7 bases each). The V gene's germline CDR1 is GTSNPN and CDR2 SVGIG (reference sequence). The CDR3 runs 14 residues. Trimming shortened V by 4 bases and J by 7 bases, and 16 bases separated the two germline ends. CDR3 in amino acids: CAWTSGAGGGELFF. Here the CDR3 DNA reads TGTGCCTGGACGAGCGGGGCAGGGGGCGGGGAGCTGTTTTTT. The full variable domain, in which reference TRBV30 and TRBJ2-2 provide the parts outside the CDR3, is SQTIHQWPATLVQPVGSPLSLECTVEGTSNPNLYWYRQAAGRGLQLLFYSVGIGQISSEVPQNLSASRPQDRQFILSSKKLLLSDSGFYLCAWTSGAGGGELFFGEGSRLTVL.

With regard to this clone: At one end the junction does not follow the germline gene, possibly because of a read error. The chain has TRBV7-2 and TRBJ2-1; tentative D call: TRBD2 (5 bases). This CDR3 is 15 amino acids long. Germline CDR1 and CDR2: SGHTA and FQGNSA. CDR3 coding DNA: TGTGCCAGCAGCCTAGCCCCGGGGACCTACAATGAGCAGTTCTTC. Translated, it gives CASSLAPGTYNEQFF.

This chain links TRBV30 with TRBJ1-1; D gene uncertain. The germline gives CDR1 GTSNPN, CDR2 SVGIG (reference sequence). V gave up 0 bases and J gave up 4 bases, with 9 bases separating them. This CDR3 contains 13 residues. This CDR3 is CAWSVHGSTEAFF. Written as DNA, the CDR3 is TGTGCCTGGAGTGTACATGGTTCCACTGAAGCTTTCTTT.

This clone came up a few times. CDR3 DNA: TGTGCCCGAGGACAGCTCTATGGCTACACCTTC. As protein: CARGQLYGYTF. V gene TRBV30 combines with J gene TRBJ1-2, with a possible D match to TRBD1 (6 bases). The V gene lost 8 bases and the J gene lost 4 bases, with 11 bases spanning the gap. The CDR3 is made up of 11 amino acids. From germline, CDR1 is GTSNPN and CDR2 SVGIG (reference sequence).

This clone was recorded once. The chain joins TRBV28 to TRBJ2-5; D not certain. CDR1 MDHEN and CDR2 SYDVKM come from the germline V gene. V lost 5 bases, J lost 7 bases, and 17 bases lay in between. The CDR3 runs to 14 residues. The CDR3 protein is CASSLRAPSGTQYF. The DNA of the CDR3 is TGTGCCAGCAGTCTAAGGGCGCCCTCGGGGACCCAGTACTTC.

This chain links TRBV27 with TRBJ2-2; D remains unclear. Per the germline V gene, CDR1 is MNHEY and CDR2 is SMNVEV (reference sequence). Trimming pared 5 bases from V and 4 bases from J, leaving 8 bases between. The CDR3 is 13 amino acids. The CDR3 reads CASSARPTGELFF. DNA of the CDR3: TGTGCCAGCAGTGCCCGACCCACCGGGGAGCTGTTTTTT.

The CDR3 DNA reads TGTGCCAGCAGTTGGGGCGGGGAGACCGGGGAGCTGTTTTTT. Its protein product is CASSWGGETGELFF. The chain joins TRBV27 to TRBJ2-2, with a weak D call TRBD2 (6 bases). Germline V gene data show CDR1 as MNHEY and CDR2 as SMNVEV (reference sequence). The length of the CDR3 is 14 residues. Trimming removed 4 bases from V and 5 bases from J, with 11 bases in between.

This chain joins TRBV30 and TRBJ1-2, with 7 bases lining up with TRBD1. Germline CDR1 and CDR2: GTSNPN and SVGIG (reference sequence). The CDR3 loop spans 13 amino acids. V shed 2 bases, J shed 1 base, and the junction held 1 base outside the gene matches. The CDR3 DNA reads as TGTGCCTGGAGTCAGGGGGATAACTATGGCTACACCTTC. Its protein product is CAWSQGDNYGYTF.

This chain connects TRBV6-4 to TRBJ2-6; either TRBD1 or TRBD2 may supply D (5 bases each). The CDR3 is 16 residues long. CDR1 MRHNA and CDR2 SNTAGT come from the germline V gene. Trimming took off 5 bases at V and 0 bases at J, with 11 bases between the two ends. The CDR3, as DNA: TGTGCCAGCAGTTCGGGGCCTACCTCTGGGGCCAACGTCCTGACTTTC. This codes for CASSSGPTSGANVLTF.